This entry concerns a single TCR beta chain. This sample stems from a study of blood T cell repertoires in COVID-19. As for the study in general: Collection of acute and convalescent COVID-19 samples took place in the United States, Italy and Spain.

In the source study's methods: Reference gene primers were amplified, and this amplification served to estimate nucleated cell counts. Clones were sequenced by immunoSEQ multiplex PCR, and TCRdb holds only the in-frame ones, with some missing. V, J and clone size are taken as reported in that table, and D and trimming were inferred from the DNA itself. This table has about 120,000 clones, around 91% appearing once. The V gene's germline CDR1 is SQVTM and CDR2 ANQGSEA. The CDR3 is made up of 14 amino acids. With 6 bases clipped from V and 2 bases from J, the junction kept 8 bases outside the gene matches.

This sequence was found in a man between 70 and 80 years old with active or convalescent COVID-19. The chain combines TRBV29-1 with TRBJ1-2, with TRBD1 matching 8 bases. The sequenced material came from peripheral blood. CDR3 amino acids: CSVAGTGGNYGYTF. CDR3 DNA sequence: TGCAGCGTGGCCGGGACAGGAGGAAACTATGGCTACACCTTC.